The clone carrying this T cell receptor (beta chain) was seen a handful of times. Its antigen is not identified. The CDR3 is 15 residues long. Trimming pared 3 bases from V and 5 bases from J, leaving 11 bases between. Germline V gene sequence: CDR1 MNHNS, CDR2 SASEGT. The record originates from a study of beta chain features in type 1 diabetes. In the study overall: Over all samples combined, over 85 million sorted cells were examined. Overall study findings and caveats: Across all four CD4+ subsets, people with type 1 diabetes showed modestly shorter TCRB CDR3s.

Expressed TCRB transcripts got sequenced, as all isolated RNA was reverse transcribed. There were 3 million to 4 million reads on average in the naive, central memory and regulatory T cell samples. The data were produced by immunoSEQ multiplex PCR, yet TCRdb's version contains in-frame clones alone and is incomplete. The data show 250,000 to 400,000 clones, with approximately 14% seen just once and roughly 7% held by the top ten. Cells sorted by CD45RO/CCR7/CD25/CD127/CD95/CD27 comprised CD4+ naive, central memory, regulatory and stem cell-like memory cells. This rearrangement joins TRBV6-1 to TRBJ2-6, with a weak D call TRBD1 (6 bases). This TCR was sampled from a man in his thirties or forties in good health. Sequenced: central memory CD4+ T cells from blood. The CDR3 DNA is TGTGCCAGCAGTGAGGACAGCCACTGGGCCAACGTCCTGACTTTC. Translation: CASSEDSHWANVLTF.